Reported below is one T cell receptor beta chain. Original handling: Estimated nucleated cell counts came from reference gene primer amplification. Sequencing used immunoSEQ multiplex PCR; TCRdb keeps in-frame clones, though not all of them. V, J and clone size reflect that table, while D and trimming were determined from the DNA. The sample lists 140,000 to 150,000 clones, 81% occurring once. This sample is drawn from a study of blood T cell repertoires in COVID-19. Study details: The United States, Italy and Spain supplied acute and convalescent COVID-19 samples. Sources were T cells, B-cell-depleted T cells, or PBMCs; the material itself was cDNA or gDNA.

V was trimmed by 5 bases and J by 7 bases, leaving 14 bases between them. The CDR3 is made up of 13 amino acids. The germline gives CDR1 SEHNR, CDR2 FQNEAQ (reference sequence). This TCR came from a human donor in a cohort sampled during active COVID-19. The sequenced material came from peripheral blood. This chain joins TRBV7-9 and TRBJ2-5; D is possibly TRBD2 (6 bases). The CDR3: CASSHRELVTQYF. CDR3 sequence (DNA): TGTGCCAGCAGCCACCGGGAGTTGGTGACCCAGTACTTC.